A selection of T cell receptor beta chains follows, all from one sample in a study of PD-1 blockade in classical Hodgkin lymphoma. Data came from immunoSEQ multiplex PCR; TCRdb stores just in-frame clones and leaves some out. Of about 85,000 clones listed, around 90% are singletons. The sample consisted of peripheral blood mononuclear cells (PBMCs), taken before the second cycle of nivolumab. These receptors were collected from a human donor with classical Hodgkin lymphoma. CDR3s include the opening cysteine and the closing phenylalanine or tryptophan. A D gene is named only where the DNA matches it firmly. Part of the rows lack a size; the others show once, few, many or a class for expanded clones.

cdr3_nt,cdr3_aa,d_call,v_call,j_call,clone_size,cdr3_length
TGTGCCAGCAGTGAATTCGGGGGCACCATGAACACTGAAGCTTTCTTT,CASSEFGGTMNTEAFF,NA,TRBV2,TRBJ1-1,NA,16
TGTGCCAGCGGCCCCCCCGGGACACTTTACAATGAGCAGTTCTTC,CASGPPGTLYNEQFF,NA,TRBV27,TRBJ2-1,once,15
TGCGCCAGCAGCTCGACTAGCAGCTACGAGCAGTACTTC,CASSSTSSYEQYF,TRBD2,TRBV5-1,TRBJ2-7,NA,13
TGTGCCAGCAGTGAACGGGAGGGTACGCAGTATTTT,CASSEREGTQYF,TRBD2,TRBV6-1,TRBJ2-3,NA,12
TGTGCCAGCAGCGTTTCAGGGGTCTCCTCTGGAAACACCATATATTTT,CASSVSGVSSGNTIYF,NA,TRBV9,TRBJ1-3,NA,16
TGTGCCAGCAGCCACCAGGAGGGGGACAGACCTTACGAGCAGTACTTC,CASSHQEGDRPYEQYF,NA,TRBV7-9,TRBJ2-7,NA,16
TGTGCCAGCAGCTTGGGTGGGGGGCGCAATCAGCCCCAGCATTTT,CASSLGGGRNQPQHF,NA,TRBV7-9,TRBJ1-5,NA,15
TGTGCCAGCAACTACCAGGTCAACACTGAAGCTTTCTTT,CASNYQVNTEAFF,NA,TRBV6-1,TRBJ1-1,NA,13
TGTGCCAGCAGCTTTATGGGGAGCAACACTGAAGCTTTCTTT,CASSFMGSNTEAFF,NA,TRBV13,TRBJ1-1,few,14
TGTGCCAGCCGACCACGTGCGGAGCCCCAGCATTTT,CASRPRAEPQHF,NA,TRBV28,TRBJ1-5,NA,12
TGTGCCAGCAGTTTAAGGCAACAGTACCAAGAGACCCAGTACTTC,CASSLRQQYQETQYF,NA,TRBV28,TRBJ2-5,NA,15
TGTGCCAGCAGCCAAGATCAGGACAGGGGGCTGGGAGCTTTCTTT,CASSQDQDRGLGAFF,TRBD1,TRBV4-2,TRBJ1-1,NA,15
TGTGCCATCAGTGAGTCGAAGGGACAGGGCACTGAAGCTTTCTTT,CAISESKGQGTEAFF,TRBD1,TRBV10-3,TRBJ1-1,NA,15
TGTGCCAGCAGCTTAGAACCTGGGTCTAGCGGGAGTTTTTACGAGCAGTACTTC,CASSLEPGSSGSFYEQYF,TRBD2,TRBV7-6,TRBJ2-7,NA,18
TGTGCCAGCAGCCAAAAAGGACAGGGGGCGAGGATCGCGCAGTTCTTC,CASSQKGQGARIAQFF,TRBD1,TRBV14,TRBJ2-1,NA,16
TGTGCCACCCGGAAAAACAGGGGACCTACGGGTCCTTATGGCTACACCTTC,CATRKNRGPTGPYGYTF,TRBD1,TRBV27,TRBJ1-2,NA,17
TGTGCCACCGAAACTAGCGGGGGTCGTATGGAGCAGTTCTTC,CATETSGGRMEQFF,TRBD2,TRBV19,TRBJ2-1,NA,14
TGCGCCAGCAGTCAATCGATTCGGGTGTTTGGCAGGGTAGACTATGGCTACACCTTC,CASSQSIRVFGRVDYGYTF,NA,TRBV23-1,TRBJ1-2,once,19
TGTGCCAGCAGCCCGGGACTAGGAGGTGATACGCAGTATTTT,CASSPGLGGDTQYF,TRBD2,TRBV11-3,TRBJ2-3,NA,14
TGCGCCAGCAGCACGGGACAGGGGTTGTGGGAGCAGTACTTC,CASSTGQGLWEQYF,TRBD1,TRBV5-1,TRBJ2-7,NA,14
TGTGCCAGCAGCGGGCGGGGGAGCACAGATACGCAGTATTTT,CASSGRGSTDTQYF,TRBD2,TRBV13,TRBJ2-3,NA,14
TGTGCCTGGAGCGGACAGGCAGGCAATCAGCCCCAGCATTTT,CAWSGQAGNQPQHF,TRBD1,TRBV30,TRBJ1-5,few,14
TGTGCCAGCAGCGGACTAGCGGGAGATTTACCCGGTGAGCAGTTCTTC,CASSGLAGDLPGEQFF,TRBD2,TRBV27,TRBJ2-1,NA,16